Listed here are 10 T cell receptor beta chains from one sample, sequenced in a study of monozygotic twins with inflammatory bowel disease. TCRdb reprocessed the 5' RACE reads, keeping one entry per CDR3 protein, no DNA. Here the sample table reports approximately 100,000 distinct CDR3 sequences. Sequenced sample: blood. These receptors were obtained from a human donor with ulcerative colitis or Crohn's disease, or a healthy co-twin of an affected twin (not recorded which).

J is TRBJ1-1 and V is TRBV6-1. Germline V gene sequence: CDR1 MNHNS, CDR2 SASEGT. The CDR3 sequence is 17 residues long. The CDR3 region is CASSEARFGLGNTEAFF.

The chain has TRBV11-3 and TRBJ2-1. CDR3 length: 14 residues. In germline, CDR1 is SGHNT, CDR2 YENEEA. CDR3 amino acids: CASSLDPGLGEQFF.

This chain links TRBV20-1 with TRBJ2-2. The CDR3 contains 13 residues. Germline-derived CDR1 and CDR2 are DFQATT and SNEGSKA (reference sequence). CDR3 protein: CSASATLTGELFF.

This rearrangement joins TRBV4-3 to TRBJ2-1; TCRdb returns TRBD2, unconfirmable since there is no DNA. CDR1 is LGHNA and CDR2 is YSLEER in the germline V gene. The length of the CDR3 is 15 residues. The CDR3 sequence is CASSPSGDPYNEQFF.

The genes are TRBV29-1 and TRBJ1-1; lacking DNA, the TRBD1 call made by TCRdb goes unchecked. CDR1 is SQVTM, CDR2 ANQGSEA, per germline. The CDR3 sequence is 16 residues long. This CDR3 reads CSVPTGTPSPNTEAFF.

This chain links TRBV29-1 with TRBJ2-7; there is no DNA to check the TCRdb D call of TRBD1. CDR3 length: 15 residues. The germline V gene encodes CDR1 SQVTM and CDR2 ANQGSEA. CDR3 sequence reads: CSVKPGQTLSYEQYF.

The chain is built from TRBV20-1 and TRBJ1-5; TCRdb names TRBD1, which stays unverified in the absence of DNA. The CDR3 is 16 amino acids. Germline-derived CDR1 and CDR2 are DFQATT and SNEGSKA (reference sequence). CDR3 in amino acids: CSARDLLTGDTQPQHF.

This chain connects TRBV6-2 or TRBV6-3 to TRBJ2-2; TCRdb's D call, TRBD2, is unchecked because there is no DNA. Germline CDR1 and CDR2: MNHEY and SVGEGT. This CDR3 contains 15 residues. CDR3: CASSYSAGNTGELFF.

This sequence joins TRBV6-5 and TRBJ1-2; absent DNA, TCRdb's TRBD1 call cannot be checked. CDR1 is MNHEY and CDR2 is SVGAGI in the germline V gene. The CDR3 is 17 residues long. The CDR3 region is CASSYSRVAGTGDGYTF.

The rearrangement uses TRBV29-1 and TRBJ2-1; TCRdb outputs TRBD2, but without DNA this stays unchecked. This CDR3 contains 13 residues. The germline V gene has CDR1 SQVTM and CDR2 ANQGSEA. CDR3 loop: CSVARQGPHEQFF.